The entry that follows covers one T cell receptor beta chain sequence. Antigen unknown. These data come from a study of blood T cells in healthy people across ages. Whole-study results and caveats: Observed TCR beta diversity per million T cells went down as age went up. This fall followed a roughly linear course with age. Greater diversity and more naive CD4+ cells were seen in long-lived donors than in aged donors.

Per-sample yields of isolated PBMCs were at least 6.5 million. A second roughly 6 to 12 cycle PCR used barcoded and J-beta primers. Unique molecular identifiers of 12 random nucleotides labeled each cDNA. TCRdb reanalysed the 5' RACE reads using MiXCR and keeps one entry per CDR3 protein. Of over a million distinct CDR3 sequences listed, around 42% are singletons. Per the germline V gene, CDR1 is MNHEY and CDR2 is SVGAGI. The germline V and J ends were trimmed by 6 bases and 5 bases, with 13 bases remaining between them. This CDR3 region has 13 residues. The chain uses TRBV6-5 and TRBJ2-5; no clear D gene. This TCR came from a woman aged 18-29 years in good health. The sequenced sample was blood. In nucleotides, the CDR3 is TGTGCCAGCAGCTCCACTCGTCGGGAGACCCAGTACTTC. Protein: CASSSTRRETQYF.